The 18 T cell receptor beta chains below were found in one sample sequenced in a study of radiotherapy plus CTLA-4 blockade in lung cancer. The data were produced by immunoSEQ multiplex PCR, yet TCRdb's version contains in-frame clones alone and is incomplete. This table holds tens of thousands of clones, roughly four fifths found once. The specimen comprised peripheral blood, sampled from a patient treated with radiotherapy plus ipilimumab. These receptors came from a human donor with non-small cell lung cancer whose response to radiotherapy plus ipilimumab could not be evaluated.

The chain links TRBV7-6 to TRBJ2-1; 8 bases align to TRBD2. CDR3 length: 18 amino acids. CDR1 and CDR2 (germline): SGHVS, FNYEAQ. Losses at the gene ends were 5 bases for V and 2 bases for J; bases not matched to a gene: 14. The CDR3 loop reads CASSPKGAGVLPYNEQFF. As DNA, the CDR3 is TGTGCCAGCAGCCCTAAAGGAGCGGGAGTCCTCCCCTACAATGAGCAGTTCTTC.

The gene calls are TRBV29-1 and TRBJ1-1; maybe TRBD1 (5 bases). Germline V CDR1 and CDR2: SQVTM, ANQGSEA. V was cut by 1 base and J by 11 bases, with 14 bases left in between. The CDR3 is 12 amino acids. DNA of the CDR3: TGCAGCGTTGAAGGGTCTCTCCGGGGGGCTTTCTTT. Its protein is CSVEGSLRGAFF.

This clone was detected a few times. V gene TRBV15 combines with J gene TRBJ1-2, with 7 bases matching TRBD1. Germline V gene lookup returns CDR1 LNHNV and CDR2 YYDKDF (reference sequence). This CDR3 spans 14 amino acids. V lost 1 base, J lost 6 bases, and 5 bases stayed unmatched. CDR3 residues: CATSRGGTEDGYTF. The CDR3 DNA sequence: TGTGCCACCAGCAGAGGGGGGACAGAGGATGGCTACACCTTC.

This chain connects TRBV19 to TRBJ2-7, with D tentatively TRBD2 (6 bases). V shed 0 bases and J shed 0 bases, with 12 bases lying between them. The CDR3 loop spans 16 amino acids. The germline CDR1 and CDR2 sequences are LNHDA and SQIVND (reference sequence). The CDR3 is CASSIDGRGYSYEQYF. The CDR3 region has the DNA TGTGCCAGTAGTATAGACGGGCGGGGATACTCCTACGAGCAGTACTTC.

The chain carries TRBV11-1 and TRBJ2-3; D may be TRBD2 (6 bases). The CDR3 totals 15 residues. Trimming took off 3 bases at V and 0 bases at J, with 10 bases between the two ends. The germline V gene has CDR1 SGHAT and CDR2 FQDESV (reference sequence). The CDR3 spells CASSLIGGSTDTQYF. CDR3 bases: TGTGCCAGCAGCTTGATTGGGGGGAGCACAGATACGCAGTATTTT.

CDR3 residues: CASSPTGQGPGTQYF. The CDR3 coding sequence is TGTGCCAGCAGCCCGACCGGACAGGGACCCGGGACCCAGTACTTC. V and J are TRBV28 and TRBJ2-5; the match to TRBD1 covers 8 bases. The CDR3 has 15 residues. J was trimmed by 7 bases and V by 6 bases; bases with no gene match: 13. The germline CDR1 and CDR2 sequences are MDHEN and SYDVKM.

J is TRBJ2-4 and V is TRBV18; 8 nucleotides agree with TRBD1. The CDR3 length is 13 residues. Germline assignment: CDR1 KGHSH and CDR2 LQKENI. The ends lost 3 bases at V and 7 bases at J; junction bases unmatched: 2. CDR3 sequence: CASSPTGGNIQYF. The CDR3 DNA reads TGTGCCAGCTCACCCACAGGGGGGAACATTCAGTACTTC.

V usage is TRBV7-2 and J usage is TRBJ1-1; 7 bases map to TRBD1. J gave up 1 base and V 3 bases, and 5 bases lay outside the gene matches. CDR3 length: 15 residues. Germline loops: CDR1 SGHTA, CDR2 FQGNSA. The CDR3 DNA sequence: TGTGCCAGCAGCTTGGAGGGGGCGGGGAACACTGAAGCTTTCTTT. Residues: CASSLEGAGNTEAFF. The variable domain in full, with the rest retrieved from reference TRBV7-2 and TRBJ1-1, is GAGVSQSPSNKVTEKGKDVELRCDPISGHTALYWYRQSLGQGLEFLIYFQGNSAPDKSGLPSDRFSAERTGGSVSTLTIQRTQQEDSAVYLCASSLEGAGNTEAFFGQGTRLTVV.

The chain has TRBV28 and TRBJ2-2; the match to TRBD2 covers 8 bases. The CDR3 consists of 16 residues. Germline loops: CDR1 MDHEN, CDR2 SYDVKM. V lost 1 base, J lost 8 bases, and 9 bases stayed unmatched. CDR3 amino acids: CASSLSAGVGRGELFF. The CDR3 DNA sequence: TGTGCCAGCAGTTTATCAGCGGGAGTGGGTCGGGGGGAGCTGTTTTTT.

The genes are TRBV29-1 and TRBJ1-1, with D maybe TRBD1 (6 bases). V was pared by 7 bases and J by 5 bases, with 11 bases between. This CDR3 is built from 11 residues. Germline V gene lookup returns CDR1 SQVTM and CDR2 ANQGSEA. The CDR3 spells CSANRETEAFF. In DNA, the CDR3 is TGCAGCGCAAACAGGGAAACTGAAGCTTTCTTT. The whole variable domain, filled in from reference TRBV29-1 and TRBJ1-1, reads SAVISQKPSRDICQRGTSLTIQCQVDSQVTMMFWYRQQPGQSLTLIATANQGSEATYESGFVIDKFPISRPNLTFSTLTVSNMSPEDSSIYLCSANRETEAFFGQGTRLTVV.

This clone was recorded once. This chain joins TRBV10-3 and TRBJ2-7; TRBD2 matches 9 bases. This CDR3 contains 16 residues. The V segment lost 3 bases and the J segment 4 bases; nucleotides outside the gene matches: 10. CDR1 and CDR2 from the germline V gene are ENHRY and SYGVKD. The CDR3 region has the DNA TGTGCCATCAGTGATATTGGTTATAGCGGGAGATACGAGCAGTACTTC. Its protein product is CAISDIGYSGRYEQYF.

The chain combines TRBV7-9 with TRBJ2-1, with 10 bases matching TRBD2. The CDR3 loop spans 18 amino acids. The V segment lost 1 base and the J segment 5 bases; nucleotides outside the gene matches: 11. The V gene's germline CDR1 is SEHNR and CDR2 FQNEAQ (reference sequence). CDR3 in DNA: TGTGCCAGCAGCTTAGTAGCGGGAGGAGGGTCGGCAAACAATGAGCAGTTCTTC. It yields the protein CASSLVAGGGSANNEQFF.

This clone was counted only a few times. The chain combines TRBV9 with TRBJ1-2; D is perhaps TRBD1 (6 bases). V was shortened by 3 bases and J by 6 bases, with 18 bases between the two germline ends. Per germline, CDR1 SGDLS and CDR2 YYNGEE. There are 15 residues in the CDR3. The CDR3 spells CASSAYGRGADGYTF. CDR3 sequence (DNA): TGTGCCAGCAGCGCCTATGGGAGGGGGGCGGATGGCTACACCTTC.

CDR3 loop: CASSDSGRPYNEQFF. The DNA of the CDR3 is TGTGCCAGCAGTGATAGCGGGAGGCCCTACAATGAGCAGTTCTTC. The rearrangement joins TRBV2 to TRBJ2-1; 10 nucleotides agree with TRBD2. V was clipped by 3 bases and J by 2 bases; unmatched bases: 1. Looked up from germline, CDR1 is SNHLY and CDR2 is FYNNEI. The CDR3 is 15 amino acids.

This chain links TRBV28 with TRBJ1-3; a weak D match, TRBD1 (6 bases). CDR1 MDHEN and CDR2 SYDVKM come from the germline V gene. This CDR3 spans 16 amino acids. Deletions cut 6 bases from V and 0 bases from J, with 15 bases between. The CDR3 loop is CASRTGDTLSGNTIYF. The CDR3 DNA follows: TGTGCCAGCAGAACTGGGGACACGCTCTCTGGAAACACCATATATTTT.

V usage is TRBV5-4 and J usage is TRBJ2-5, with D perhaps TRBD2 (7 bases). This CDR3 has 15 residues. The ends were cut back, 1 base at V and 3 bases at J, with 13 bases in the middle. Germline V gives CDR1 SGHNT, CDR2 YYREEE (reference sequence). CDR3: CASSLPGGREETQYF. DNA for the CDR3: TGTGCCAGCAGCTTGCCCGGGGGGCGCGAAGAGACCCAGTACTTC.

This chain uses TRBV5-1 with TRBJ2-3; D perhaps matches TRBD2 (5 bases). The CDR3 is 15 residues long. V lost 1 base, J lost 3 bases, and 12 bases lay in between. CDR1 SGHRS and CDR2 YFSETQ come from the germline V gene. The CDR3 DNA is TGCGCCAGCAGCTTGCCAACTAGAGGGACAGATACGCAGTATTTT. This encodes CASSLPTRGTDTQYF.

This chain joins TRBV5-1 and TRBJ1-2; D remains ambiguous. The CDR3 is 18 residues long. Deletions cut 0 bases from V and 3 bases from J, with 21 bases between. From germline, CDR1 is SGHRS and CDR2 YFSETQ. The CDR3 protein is CASSLVNPSRLEHYGYTF. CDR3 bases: TGCGCCAGCAGCTTGGTTAATCCATCAAGGTTGGAGCACTATGGCTACACCTTC.